Each of the 10 T cell receptor beta chains below was sequenced from the same sample in a study of T cells in Graves' hyperthyroidism and ophthalmopathy. RNA transcripts served as the template for amplifying TCR beta CDR3 regions. Primed by the HTBI set, a first-round RT-PCR was run on the TCR CDR3. TCRdb analysed the multiplex PCR reads with MiXCR anew, one entry per CDR3 protein. This sample has under 450,000 distinct CDR3 sequences, with about 18% found just once. Input material: blood. The source of these receptors is a woman aged 30 to 39 with Graves' hyperthyroidism that later progressed to Graves' ophthalmopathy.

Ten or more counts support this clonotype. This chain joins TRBV27 and TRBJ1-6; D perhaps matches TRBD1 (5 bases). Germline CDR1 reads MNHEY; CDR2 reads SMNVEV (reference sequence). V gave up 6 bases and J gave up 11 bases, with 14 bases separating them. The CDR3 is made up of 13 amino acids. CDR3 protein: CASRLGGATPLHF. In DNA, the CDR3 is TGTGCCAGCAGATTGGGTGGGGCTACACCCCTCCACTTT.

This clonotype appeared many times. V and J are TRBV15 and TRBJ1-2, with D possibly TRBD1 on 5 matching bases. The CDR3 extends over 14 amino acids. Between the trimmed V and J ends, which lost 6 bases and 2 bases, there was a span of 13 bases. In germline, CDR1 is LNHNV, CDR2 YYDKDF (reference sequence). The CDR3, as DNA: TGTGCCACCAGTCCTTCCGGGGCGAACTATGGCTACACCTTC. The encoded protein is CATSPSGANYGYTF.

This clonotype was counted many times. The chain couples TRBV28 to TRBJ2-2; D is ambiguous. Germline-derived CDR1 and CDR2 are MDHEN and SYDVKM. The CDR3 covers 12 residues. Trimming cost V 7 bases and J 9 bases, with 12 bases left between them. The CDR3 loop reads CASNARRRELFF. CDR3 in DNA: TGTGCCAGCAACGCCCGGCGGCGGGAGCTGTTTTTT.

At least ten counts were recorded for this clonotype. This chain connects TRBV5-1 to TRBJ1-4, with D perhaps TRBD1 (6 bases). The CDR3 totals 15 residues. V lost 4 bases, J lost 11 bases, and 21 bases lay in between. Germline values: CDR1 SGHRS, CDR2 YFSETQ. In nucleotides, the CDR3 is TGCGCCAGCAGCCCCTTGGACAGCCGCCGGCGGAAACTGTTTTTT. Residues: CASSPLDSRRRKLFF. Full variable domain (remainder filled in from reference TRBV5-1 and TRBJ1-4): KAGVTQTPRYLIKTRGQQVTLSCSPISGHRSVSWYQQTPGQGLQFLFEYFSETQRNKGNFPGRFSGRQFSNSRSEMNVSTLELGDSALYLCASSPLDSRRRKLFFGSGTQLSVL.

CDR3 protein: CASSFTTSGSHNEQFF. CDR3 nucleotides: TGTGCCAGCAGCTTCACGACTAGCGGGAGCCACAATGAGCAGTTCTTC. The V gene is TRBV9, the J gene TRBJ2-1, with TRBD2 matching over 12 bases. This CDR3 spans 16 amino acids. The germline CDR1 and CDR2 sequences are SGDLS and YYNGEE. V trimming: 4 bases; J trimming: 5 bases; junction bases outside the gene matches: 7.

This clonotype was recorded at least ten times. DNA for the CDR3: TGTGCCAGCAGTTTGACGACAGGAGAAGCAGATACGCAGTATTTT. Protein: CASSLTTGEADTQYF. The rearrangement uses TRBV28 and TRBJ2-3; D possibly corresponds to TRBD1 (6 bases). This CDR3 has 15 residues. Germline-derived CDR1 and CDR2 are MDHEN and SYDVKM. V shed 3 bases and J shed 4 bases, with 14 bases lying between them.

This clonotype was counted between two and nine times. Given a much more abundant clone one base away, this may be a read error. It is likely a read error, because the conserved phenylalanine at the end of the CDR3 is missing. The V call is TRBV5-1, the J call TRBJ1-1; TRBD1 agrees at 7 bases. The CDR3 runs to 15 residues. The V gene's germline CDR1 is SGHRS and CDR2 YFSETQ. DNA of the CDR3: TGTGCCAGCAGCCAACCGGGACAGCAGAACACTGAAGCTTTCCTT. Its protein product is CASSQPGQQNTEAFL.

This clonotype was picked up many times. V usage is TRBV12-3 or TRBV12-4 and J usage is TRBJ1-3; 7 bases match TRBD1. With 5 bases clipped from V and 7 bases from J, the junction kept 5 bases outside the gene matches. The CDR3 has 13 residues. The CDR3 DNA reads as TGTGCCAGCAGTATCGGGACAGAGAACACCATATATTTT. It specifies CASSIGTENTIYF.

This clonotype came up many times. The CDR3 DNA sequence: TGTGCCAGCAGTTTGAGCCTTAAGGGAGCTCAGCCCCAGCATTTT. Translation: CASSLSLKGAQPQHF. The chain joins TRBV28 to TRBJ1-5, with D unresolved. The CDR3 has 15 residues. V lost 3 bases and J lost 6, with 15 bases in between. Germline assignment: CDR1 MDHEN and CDR2 SYDVKM.

This clonotype has at least ten counts. This sequence joins TRBV27 and TRBJ2-1; 10 bases map to TRBD2. The CDR3 is made up of 16 amino acids. V was clipped by 4 bases and J by 4 bases; unmatched bases: 7. CDR1 is MNHEY and CDR2 is SMNVEV in the germline V gene (reference sequence). CDR3 residues: CASSSPGTSAYNEQFF. In DNA form, the CDR3 reads TGTGCCAGCAGTTCCCCCGGGACTAGCGCGTACAATGAGCAGTTCTTC.